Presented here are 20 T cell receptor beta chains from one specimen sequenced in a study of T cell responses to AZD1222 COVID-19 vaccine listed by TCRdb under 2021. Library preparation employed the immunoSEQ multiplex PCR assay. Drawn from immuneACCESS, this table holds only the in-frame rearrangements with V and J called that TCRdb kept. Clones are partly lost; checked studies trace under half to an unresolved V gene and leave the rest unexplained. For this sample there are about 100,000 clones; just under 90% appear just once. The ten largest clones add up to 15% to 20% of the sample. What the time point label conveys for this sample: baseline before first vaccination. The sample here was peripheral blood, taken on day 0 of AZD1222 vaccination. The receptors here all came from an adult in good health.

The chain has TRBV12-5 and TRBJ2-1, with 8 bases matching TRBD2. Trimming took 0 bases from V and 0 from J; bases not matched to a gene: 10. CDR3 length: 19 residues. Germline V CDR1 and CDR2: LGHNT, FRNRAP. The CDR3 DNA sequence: TGTGCTAGTGGTTTGGTAAAGCGGGGGTTAATATACTCCTACAATGAGCAGTTCTTC. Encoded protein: CASGLVKRGLIYSYNEQFF.

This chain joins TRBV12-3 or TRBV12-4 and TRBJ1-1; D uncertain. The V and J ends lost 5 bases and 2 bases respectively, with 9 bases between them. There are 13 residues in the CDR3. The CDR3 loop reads CASSRRSNTEAFF. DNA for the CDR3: TGTGCCAGCAGTCGGAGGAGTAACACTGAAGCTTTCTTT.

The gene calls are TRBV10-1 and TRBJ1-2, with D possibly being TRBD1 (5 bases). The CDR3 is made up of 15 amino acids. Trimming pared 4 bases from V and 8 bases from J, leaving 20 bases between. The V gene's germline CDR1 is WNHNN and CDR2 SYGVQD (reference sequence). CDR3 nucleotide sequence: TGCGCCAGCAGTGGGGACCAAAGACGATCGAAAGGCTACACCTTC. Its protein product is CASSGDQRRSKGYTF.

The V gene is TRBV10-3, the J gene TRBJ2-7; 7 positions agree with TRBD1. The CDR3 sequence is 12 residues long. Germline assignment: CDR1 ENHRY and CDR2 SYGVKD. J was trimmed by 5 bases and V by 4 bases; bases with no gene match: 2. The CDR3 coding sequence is TGTGCCATCAGTGGGACAGGCGACGAGCAGTACTTC. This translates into CAISGTGDEQYF.

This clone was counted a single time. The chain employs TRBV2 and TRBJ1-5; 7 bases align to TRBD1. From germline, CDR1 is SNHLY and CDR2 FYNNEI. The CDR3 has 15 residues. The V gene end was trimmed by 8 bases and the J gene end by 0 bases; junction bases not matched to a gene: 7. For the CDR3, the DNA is TGTGCCAGCTACGGACAGGAATCTAGCAATCAGCCCCAGCATTTT. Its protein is CASYGQESSNQPQHF.

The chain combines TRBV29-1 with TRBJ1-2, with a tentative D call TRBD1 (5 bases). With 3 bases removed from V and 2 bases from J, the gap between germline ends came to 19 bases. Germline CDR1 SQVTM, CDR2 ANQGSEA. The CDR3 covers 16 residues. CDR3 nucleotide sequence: TGCAGCGTTGAGTACAGAAAGGCGGGACCAAACTATGGCTACACCTTC. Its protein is CSVEYRKAGPNYGYTF.

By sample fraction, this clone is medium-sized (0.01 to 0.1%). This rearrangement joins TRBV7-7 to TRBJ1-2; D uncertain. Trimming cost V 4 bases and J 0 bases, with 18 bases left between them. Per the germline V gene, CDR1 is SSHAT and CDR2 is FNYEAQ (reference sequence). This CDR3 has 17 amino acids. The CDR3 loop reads CASSSPRRIIANYGYTF. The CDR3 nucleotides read TGTGCCAGCAGCTCGCCGAGGCGGATCATAGCTAACTATGGCTACACCTTC. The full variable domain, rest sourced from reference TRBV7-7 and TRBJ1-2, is GAGVSQSPRYKVTKRGQDVTLRCDPISSHATLYWYQQALGQGPEFLTYFNYEAQPDKSGLPSDRFSAERPEGSISTLTIQRTEQRDSAMYRCASSSPRRIIANYGYTFGSGTRLTVV.

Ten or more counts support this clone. CDR3 sequence reads: CASSQQQGSIEAFF. DNA of the CDR3: TGTGCCAGCAGCCAGCAACAGGGTTCCATTGAAGCTTTCTTT. The V call is TRBV3-1 (or the pseudogene TRBV3-2), the J call TRBJ1-1, with D maybe TRBD1 (6 bases). This CDR3 spans 14 amino acids. The germline V gene has CDR1 LGHDT and CDR2 YNNKEL (reference sequence). V dropped 3 bases and J dropped 7 bases, with 15 bases sitting between them.

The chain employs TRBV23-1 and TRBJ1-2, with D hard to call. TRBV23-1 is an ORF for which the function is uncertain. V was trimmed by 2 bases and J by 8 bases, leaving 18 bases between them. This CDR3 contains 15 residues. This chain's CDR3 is CASSQVIAAQEGYTF. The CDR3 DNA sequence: TGCGCCAGCAGTCAAGTAATAGCCGCCCAAGAGGGCTACACCTTC.

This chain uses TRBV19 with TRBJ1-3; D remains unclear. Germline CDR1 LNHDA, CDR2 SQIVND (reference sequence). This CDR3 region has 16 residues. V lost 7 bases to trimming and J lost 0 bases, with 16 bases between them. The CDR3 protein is CASTNDQAYSGNTIYF. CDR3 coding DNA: TGTGCCAGTACGAACGATCAGGCGTACTCTGGAAACACCATATATTTT.

CDR3 nucleotide sequence: TGCGCCAGCAGCTTGGGAGGACAGGGTCAGCCCCAGCATTTT. As protein: CASSLGGQGQPQHF. The chain carries TRBV5-1 and TRBJ1-5; 8 nucleotides agree with TRBD1. From germline, CDR1 is SGHRS and CDR2 YFSETQ. This CDR3 contains 14 residues. The V segment lost 0 bases and the J segment 6 bases; nucleotides outside the gene matches: 2. The full variable domain, in which reference TRBV5-1 and TRBJ1-5 provide the parts outside the CDR3, is KAGVTQTPRYLIKTRGQQVTLSCSPISGHRSVSWYQQTPGQGLQFLFEYFSETQRNKGNFPGRFSGRQFSNSRSEMNVSTLELGDSALYLCASSLGGQGQPQHFGDGTRLSIL.

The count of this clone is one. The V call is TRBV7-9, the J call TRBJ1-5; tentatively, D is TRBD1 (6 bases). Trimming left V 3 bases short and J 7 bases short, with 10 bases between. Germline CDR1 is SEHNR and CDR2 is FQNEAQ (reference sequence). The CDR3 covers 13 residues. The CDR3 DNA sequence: TGTGCCAGCAGCTTCAGGCAGGGGCAGCCCCAGCATTTT. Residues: CASSFRQGQPQHF.

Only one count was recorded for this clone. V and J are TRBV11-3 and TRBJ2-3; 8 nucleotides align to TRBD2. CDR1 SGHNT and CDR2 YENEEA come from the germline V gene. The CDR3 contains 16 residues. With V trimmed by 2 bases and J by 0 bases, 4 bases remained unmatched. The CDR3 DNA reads TGTGCCAGCAGCTTACCTAGCGGGCTCAGCACAGATACGCAGTATTTT. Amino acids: CASSLPSGLSTDTQYF.

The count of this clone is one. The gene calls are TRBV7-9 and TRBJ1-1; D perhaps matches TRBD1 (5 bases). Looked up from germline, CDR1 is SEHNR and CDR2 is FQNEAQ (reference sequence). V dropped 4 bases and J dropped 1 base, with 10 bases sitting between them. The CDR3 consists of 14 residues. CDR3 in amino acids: CASSWGPTNTEAFF. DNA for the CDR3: TGTGCCAGCAGCTGGGGACCGACGAACACTGAAGCTTTCTTT.

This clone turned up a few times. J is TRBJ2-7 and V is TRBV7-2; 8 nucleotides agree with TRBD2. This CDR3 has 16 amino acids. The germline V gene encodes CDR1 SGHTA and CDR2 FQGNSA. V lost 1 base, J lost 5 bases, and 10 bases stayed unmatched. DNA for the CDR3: TGTGCCAGCAGCTTAGGTCTTTCGGGGGGGCGCGACGAGCAGTACTTC. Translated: CASSLGLSGGRDEQYF.

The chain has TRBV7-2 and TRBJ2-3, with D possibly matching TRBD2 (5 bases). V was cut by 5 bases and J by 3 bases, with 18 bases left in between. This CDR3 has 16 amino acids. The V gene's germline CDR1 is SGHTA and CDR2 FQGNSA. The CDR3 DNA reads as TGTGCCAGCAGCCTCGACGGGGTAGCCCGGACAGATACGCAGTATTTT. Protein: CASSLDGVARTDTQYF. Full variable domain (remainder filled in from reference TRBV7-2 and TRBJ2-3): GAGVSQSPSNKVTEKGKDVELRCDPISGHTALYWYRQSLGQGLEFLIYFQGNSAPDKSGLPSDRFSAERTGGSVSTLTIQRTQQEDSAVYLCASSLDGVARTDTQYFGPGTRLTVL.

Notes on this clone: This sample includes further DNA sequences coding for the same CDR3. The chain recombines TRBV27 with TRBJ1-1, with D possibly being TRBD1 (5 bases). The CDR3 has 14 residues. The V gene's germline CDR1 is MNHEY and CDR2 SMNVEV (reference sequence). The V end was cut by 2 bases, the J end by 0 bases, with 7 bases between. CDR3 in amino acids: CASSLRQLNTEAFF. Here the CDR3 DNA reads TGTGCCAGCAGTTTAAGACAGCTGAACACTGAAGCTTTCTTT.

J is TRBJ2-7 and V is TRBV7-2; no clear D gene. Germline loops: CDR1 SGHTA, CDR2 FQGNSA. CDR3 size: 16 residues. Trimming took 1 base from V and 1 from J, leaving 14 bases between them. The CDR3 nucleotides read TGTGCCAGCAGCTTAGATGCCTCGGTTCCTTCCTACGAGCAGTACTTC. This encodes CASSLDASVPSYEQYF.

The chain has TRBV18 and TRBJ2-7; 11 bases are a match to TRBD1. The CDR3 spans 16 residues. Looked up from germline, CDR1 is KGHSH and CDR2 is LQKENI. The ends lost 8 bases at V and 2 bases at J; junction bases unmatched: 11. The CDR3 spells CASRSQPGQGAYEQYF. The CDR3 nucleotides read TGTGCCAGCCGCTCACAACCGGGACAGGGGGCCTACGAGCAGTACTTC.

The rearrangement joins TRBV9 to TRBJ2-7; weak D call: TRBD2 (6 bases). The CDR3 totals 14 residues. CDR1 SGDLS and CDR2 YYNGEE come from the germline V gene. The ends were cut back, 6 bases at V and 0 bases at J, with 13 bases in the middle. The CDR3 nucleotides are TGTGCCAGCAACAGCCGGGACTTCTCCTACGAGCAGTACTTC. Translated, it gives CASNSRDFSYEQYF.